The present T cell receptor beta chain was sequenced within a study of OX40 agonist ivuxolimab in advanced cancers. The method was immunoSEQ multiplex PCR; TCRdb's version includes in-frame clones alone and lacks a portion of them. The data show under 80,000 clones, roughly 86% seen once. Unmatched junction bases numbered 7, after V lost 2 bases and J lost 8 bases. This CDR3 contains 14 residues. The germline V gene encodes CDR1 MDHEN and CDR2 SYDVKM. V usage is TRBV28 and J usage is TRBJ1-2, with 8 bases lining up with TRBD1. The TCR was taken from an adult with an advanced solid tumor such as melanoma, head and neck, liver or kidney cancer. The sample was CD4+ or CD8+ T cells sorted from blood, taken in a trial of the OX40 agonist ivuxolimab. The CDR3: CASSLGRGRGGYTF. The CDR3 bases are TGTGCCAGCAGTTTAGGCAGGGGGCGAGGAGGCTACACCTTC.